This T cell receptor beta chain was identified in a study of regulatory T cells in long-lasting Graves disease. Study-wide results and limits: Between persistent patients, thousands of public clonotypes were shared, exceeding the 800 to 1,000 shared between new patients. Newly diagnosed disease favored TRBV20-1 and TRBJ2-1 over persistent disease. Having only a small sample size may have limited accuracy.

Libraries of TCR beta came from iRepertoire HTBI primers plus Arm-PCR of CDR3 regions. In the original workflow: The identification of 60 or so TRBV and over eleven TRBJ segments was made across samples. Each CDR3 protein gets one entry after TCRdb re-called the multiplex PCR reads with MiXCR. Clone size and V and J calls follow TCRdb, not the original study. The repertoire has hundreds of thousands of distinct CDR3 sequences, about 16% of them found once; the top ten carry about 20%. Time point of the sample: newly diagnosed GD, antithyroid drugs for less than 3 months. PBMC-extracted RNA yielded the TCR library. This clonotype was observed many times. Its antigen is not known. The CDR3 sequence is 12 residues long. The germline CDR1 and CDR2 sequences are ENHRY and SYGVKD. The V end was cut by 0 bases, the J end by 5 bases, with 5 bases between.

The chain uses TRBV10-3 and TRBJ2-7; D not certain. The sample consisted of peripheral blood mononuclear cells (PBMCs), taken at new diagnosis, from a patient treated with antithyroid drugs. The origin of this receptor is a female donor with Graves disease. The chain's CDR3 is CAISESLNEQYF. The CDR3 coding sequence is TGTGCCATCAGTGAGTCTCTCAACGAGCAGTACTTC.